The 5 T cell receptor beta chains in this list originate from one sample, sequenced in a study of shared clonotypes between healthy human individuals (dated by TCRdb to 2018 to 2021). Libraries came from the immunoSEQ multiplex PCR assay. Here the immuneACCESS table is served through TCRdb, limited to in-frame sequences with V and J called. Missing clones are a known gap in these copies; in checked studies unresolved V genes cover under half, and the rest lacks a known reason. The sample table contains about 470,000 clones; only one count was recorded for roughly three quarters of them. The ten largest clones add up to under 15% of the sample. Sequencing input: PBMCs. The receptors originated from a woman aged 40 to 55 in good health. Some clones in this sample may be carry-over from other donors' samples.

V and J are TRBV5-4 and TRBJ2-5; 13 nucleotides match TRBD2. The CDR3 consists of 17 residues. V dropped 3 bases and J dropped 5; count of bases not matched to a gene: 10. Per the germline V gene, CDR1 is SGHNT and CDR2 is YYREEE (reference sequence). The CDR3 here is CASSWKGLAGKGETQYF. The CDR3 bases are TGTGCCAGCAGCTGGAAGGGACTAGCGGGAAAGGGGGAGACCCAGTACTTC.

This chain links TRBV27 with TRBJ1-2, with 7 positions matching TRBD1. This CDR3 is 14 amino acids long. J was trimmed by 0 bases and V by 5 bases; bases with no gene match: 3. Per the germline V gene, CDR1 is MNHEY and CDR2 is SMNVEV (reference sequence). The CDR3 DNA reads TGTGCCAGCAGTCTGGGACAGACTAACTATGGCTACACCTTC. Protein product: CASSLGQTNYGYTF.

The V gene is TRBV6-5, the J gene TRBJ2-1, with D possibly TRBD1 on 6 matching bases. Germline CDR1 and CDR2: MNHEY and SVGAGI. This CDR3 has 13 residues. Trimming pared 7 bases from V and 4 bases from J, leaving 11 bases between. The CDR3 spells CASMRTEYNEQFF. CDR3 DNA: TGTGCCAGCATGCGGACAGAATACAATGAGCAGTTCTTC.

The chain carries TRBV28 and TRBJ1-1; D unresolved. Germline V lookup: CDR1 MDHEN, CDR2 SYDVKM. Trimming left V 8 bases short and J 3 bases short, with 16 bases between. The CDR3 contains 14 residues. The CDR3 sequence is CASSFPRRDTEAFF. CDR3 in DNA: TGTGCCAGCTCTTTCCCCCGAAGGGACACTGAAGCTTTCTTT.

The CDR3 sequence is CASSVGGTGGWDEQFF. As DNA, the CDR3 is TGTGCCAGCAGCGTAGGAGGGACAGGGGGCTGGGATGAGCAGTTCTTC. This chain connects TRBV9 to TRBJ2-1; 12 bases map to TRBD1. CDR3 size: 16 residues. Trimming removed 0 bases from V and 8 bases from J; junction bases left unmatched: 6. The germline V gene encodes CDR1 SGDLS and CDR2 YYNGEE.